This TCR beta chain was documented in a study of T-cell memory formation after mild COVID-19. 5'RACE, which relied on constant-segment primers, yielded TCR alpha and TCR beta cDNA libraries carrying sample barcodes and UMIs. TCRdb re-called the 5' RACE reads with MiXCR, one entry per CDR3 protein. The repertoire holds 350,000 to 500,000 distinct CDR3 sequences, with 18% as singletons. Study-wide findings and caveats: CD4+ contracting clones were found mainly in CM and EM, and CD8+ ones in EMRA. A subset of responding clones appeared in pre-infection memory, suggesting cross-reactive memory joined. Clones shrinking between day 15 and 85 showed a balanced CD4/CD8 split, and those that grew later tilted toward CD4+.

Of note for this clonotype: Its antigen remains unknown.

The CDR3 extends over 14 amino acids. V lost 6 bases to trimming and J lost 3 bases; unmatched junction nucleotides: 3. The clonotype originates from a man aged 18 to 30 who had mild COVID-19 (a few samples of this study predate the infection). Cell type and time point are not known. Sequenced sample: PBMCs or a T cell subset sorted from them (not recorded which). The J gene is TRBJ2-2, the V gene TRBV12-3 or TRBV12-4; 8 nucleotides agree with TRBD1. CDR3 sequence reads: CASRNRGYTGELFF. Written as DNA, the CDR3 is TGTGCCAGCAGAAACAGGGGGTACACCGGGGAGCTGTTTTTT.